Listed below are T cell receptor beta chains from one sample, sequenced in a study of blood T cell repertoires in COVID-19. Assay used: immunoSEQ multiplex PCR; TCRdb lists only in-frame clones, some missing. The table records approximately 34,000 clones, 80% to 90% of them present only once. The sample taken for sequencing was peripheral blood. These receptors all stem from a human donor in a cohort sampled during active COVID-19. The conserved cysteine and the conserved F or W are not part of the CDR3 here. A clone size is listed for some rows: how often the clone was seen (once, few, many), or a class if it is expanded.

V gene,J gene,clone size,CDR3 protein
TRBV9,TRBJ1-5,-,ASSLGQGQPQH
TRBV27,TRBJ1-1,once,ASSFSRNYDTEAF
TRBV19,TRBJ1-5,-,ASRKGRNQPQH
TRBV5-1,TRBJ1-2,-,ASSPRGFDYGYT
TRBV6-6,TRBJ1-1,-,ASSYSDRMNTEAF
TRBV11-2,TRBJ1-4,-,ASSLIRTAEKLF
TRBV4-3,TRBJ2-7,-,ASSQDATAYEQY
TRBV5-1,TRBJ2-7,-,ASSSGLRHSYEQY
TRBV12-5,TRBJ1-2,-,ASARDSPRMNYGYT
TRBV5-1,TRBJ2-2,-,ASSLTSGSDTGELF
TRBV9,TRBJ1-1,few,ASSVAAGGQAF
TRBV19,TRBJ2-1,few,ASSLPGLAGAEQF
TRBV5-1,TRBJ2-1,-,ASRRGEGRGEQF
TRBV9,TRBJ2-1,-,ASSRRPGRGGPGNEQF
TRBV19,TRBJ1-2,-,ASSPAGRELYGYT
TRBV6-5,TRBJ1-1,few,ASSYFGRGKNTEAF
TRBV28,TRBJ2-4,-,ASSLFGQGSGNIQY
TRBV7-9,TRBJ2-7,-,ASSLRGREDYEQY
TRBV9,TRBJ2-3,once,ASSRDRQLGTDTQY
TRBV5-8,TRBJ1-5,-,ASSQELSDQPQH
TRBV6-2/TRBV6-3,TRBJ2-3,-,ASSPQGADTQY
TRBV4-1,TRBJ1-2,-,ASSQDATGWIYGYT
TRBV11-3,TRBJ1-1,-,ASSYGGGAGTEAF
TRBV27,TRBJ1-2,-,ASSSGQNYGYT
TRBV28,TRBJ2-2,-,ASSFRGGTVTGELF
TRBV6-5,TRBJ2-2,-,ASSYFGRAGELF
TRBV4-1,TRBJ2-5,few,ASSPELIQETQY
TRBV7-9,TRBJ2-2,once,ASSLVGPGDGELF
TRBV28,TRBJ2-7,-,ASRPGQGSFYEQY
TRBV6-2/TRBV6-3,TRBJ2-7,-,ASSYPAGGRFEQY
TRBV7-9,TRBJ1-4,few,ASSRTGEGEKLF
TRBV9,TRBJ2-3,-,ASSGSGGAVGTDTQY
TRBV3-1/TRBV3-2,TRBJ2-1,once,ASSHPLADEQF
TRBV12-3/TRBV12-4,TRBJ1-1,-,ASSTDRVTEAF
TRBV6-6,TRBJ2-6,-,ASSAQGTGANVLT
TRBV15,TRBJ2-7,-,ATSRDPSGAYEQY
TRBV12-3/TRBV12-4,TRBJ1-5,-,ASQTRGQPQH
TRBV30,TRBJ1-2,-,AWSVGTDFYGYT
TRBV6-2/TRBV6-3,TRBJ1-2,-,ASSRTGSDGYT
TRBV30,TRBJ2-1,-,AWSTGLAYNEQF
TRBV6-6,TRBJ2-1,-,ASSYSGANNEQF
TRBV6-2/TRBV6-3,TRBJ2-7,-,ASSAPGLAGYEQY
TRBV19,TRBJ2-5,-,ASSRASGGEETQY
TRBV5-6,TRBJ1-2,-,ASSFGTKTNYGYT
TRBV6-4,TRBJ2-2,medium-sized,ASSRQGGTTGELF
TRBV7-9,TRBJ1-4,once,ASSLSPRIATNEKLF
TRBV28,TRBJ1-1,-,ASSSGGLNTEAF
TRBV28,TRBJ1-2,-,ASSPDTYGYT
TRBV27,TRBJ2-5,-,ASSRQGIGETQY
TRBV9,TRBJ2-2,-,ASSPYSGQNTGELF
TRBV29-1,TRBJ2-5,-,SVEGRDRVRETQY
TRBV3-1/TRBV3-2,TRBJ1-6,-,ASNQRGGGSPLH
TRBV7-3,TRBJ2-3,-,ASSLTRTNMDTQY
TRBV25-1,TRBJ1-1,-,ASRKQGGTEAF
TRBV2,TRBJ1-6,-,ASRGTGYNSPLH